This T cell receptor beta chain emerged from a study of T cell therapy after organ transplantation. Study background: Responders numbered eight and nonresponders two among 10 or so patients. Overall study results and limits: Pretherapy CD8 clonality inversely correlated with its fold change after therapy. Endogenous clonotypes not in therapy products appeared after therapy alongside transferred ones. Confounding by concurrent antirejection or antiviral medications was not assessed.

About this clone itself: Its antigen is not identified.

Profiled with immunoSEQ multiplex PCR; TCRdb holds only in-frame clones, not every one. The sample consists of some 47,000 clones, about 94% of them appearing once. Deletions cut 5 bases from V and 0 bases from J, with 5 bases between. The CDR3 has 13 amino acids. CDR1 and CDR2 (germline): MNHEY, SVGAGI. The chain recombines TRBV6-5 with TRBJ1-5; D is undetermined. This clonotype was sampled from a human patient who had received a solid organ transplant and had CMV disease. The source was CD8+ T cells from blood, collected before autologous CMV-specific T cell therapy. In DNA, the CDR3 is TGTGCCAGCAGTATCGATAGCAATCAGCCCCAGCATTTT. It encodes CASSIDSNQPQHF.